These 20 T cell receptor beta chains share one sample of origin, sequenced in a study of Ad26.COV2.S vaccination and SARS-CoV-2 variants. Some clones are missing from TCRdb's copy, which holds only in-frame ones; the method was immunoSEQ multiplex PCR. The table lists about 400,000 clones, 83% of them singletons. The treatment here: some 19 received Ad26.COV2.S at low or high dose, single or two shots; 5 received placebo; per-sample allocation not given. Specimens were obtained on day 63 following the first vaccine or placebo injection. Here the sequenced sample was peripheral blood, taken in a trial of Ad26.COV2.S vaccine versus placebo. The origin of the receptors is a person between 18 and 65 years old who received the Ad26.COV2.S COVID-19 vaccine or a placebo.

This clone has just one count. This chain links TRBV19 with TRBJ2-5; 9 bases map to TRBD1. Germline V gene sequence: CDR1 LNHDA, CDR2 SQIVND (reference sequence). This CDR3 comprises 15 residues. V gave up 3 bases and J gave up 4 bases; unmatched junction bases: 6. The CDR3 DNA sequence: TGTGCCAGTAGTATGCACAGGGGGCGCGGAGAGACCCAGTACTTC. As protein: CASSMHRGRGETQYF.

The chain joins TRBV3-1 (or the pseudogene TRBV3-2) to TRBJ2-1, with D possibly being TRBD1 or TRBD2 (6 bases each). Trimming took 3 bases from V and 12 from J, leaving 18 bases between them. There are 14 residues in the CDR3. Per germline, CDR1 LGHDT and CDR2 YNNKEL (reference sequence). The CDR3 sequence is CASSQGGHTFGQFF. The CDR3 bases are TGTGCCAGCAGCCAGGGGGGCCATACCTTCGGGCAGTTCTTC.

CDR3 residues: CASSPSEGAYGYTF. In DNA form, the CDR3 reads TGTGCCAGCAGCCCCTCCGAAGGCGCCTATGGCTACACCTTC. This rearrangement joins TRBV27 to TRBJ1-2; no clear D gene. The CDR3 contains 14 residues. In germline, CDR1 is MNHEY, CDR2 SMNVEV (reference sequence). Trimming stripped 6 bases from V and 4 bases from J, with 15 bases between.

The rearrangement uses TRBV20-1 and TRBJ1-1, with D uncertain. The germline V gene encodes CDR1 DFQATT and CDR2 SNEGSKA (reference sequence). The CDR3 loop spans 11 amino acids. The CDR3 here is CSPWGDTEAFF. The CDR3 DNA reads as TGCAGCCCGTGGGGAGACACTGAAGCTTTCTTT.

J is TRBJ2-3 and V is TRBV18; D is possibly TRBD2 (6 bases). Trimming stripped 3 bases from V and 2 bases from J, with 12 bases between. Germline V gene sequence: CDR1 KGHSH, CDR2 LQKENI. The CDR3 is 15 residues long. The CDR3 sequence is CASSPSGVYTDTQYF. The CDR3 DNA is TGTGCCAGCTCACCCTCGGGGGTCTACACAGATACGCAGTATTTT.

This clone was detected a few times. The chain has TRBV7-9 and TRBJ1-1, with 11 positions matching TRBD1. Germline CDR1 SEHNR, CDR2 FQNEAQ (reference sequence). V dropped 4 bases and J dropped 4; count of bases not matched to a gene: 5. The CDR3 spans 15 residues. CDR3 in amino acids: CASSSGTGGLTEAFF. The CDR3 DNA reads TGTGCCAGCAGCTCCGGGACAGGGGGTCTCACTGAAGCTTTCTTT.

This clone was recorded a few times. The CDR3 DNA reads as TGTGCCAGCAGCCAAGCCAGGGCATACGAGCAGTACTTC. It codes for CASSQARAYEQYF. The chain recombines TRBV3-1 (or the pseudogene TRBV3-2) with TRBJ2-7, with a tentative D call TRBD1 (5 bases). Trimming took off 1 base at V and 4 bases at J, with 8 bases between the two ends. The germline CDR1 and CDR2 sequences are LGHDT and YNNKEL (reference sequence). CDR3 length: 13 residues.

The V and J genes are TRBV24-1 and TRBJ2-7; 10 nucleotides line up with TRBD1. Looked up from germline, CDR1 is KGHDR and CDR2 is SFDVKD. The CDR3 length is 14 residues. J was trimmed by 2 bases and V by 6 bases; bases with no gene match: 3. CDR3 residues: CATSRGQGAYEQYF. The CDR3 nucleotides are TGTGCCACCAGTAGAGGACAGGGGGCCTACGAGCAGTACTTC.

The chain couples TRBV19 to TRBJ1-3; no definite D call. Trimming stripped 5 bases from V and 2 bases from J, with 10 bases between. This CDR3 spans 14 amino acids. The germline V gene has CDR1 LNHDA and CDR2 SQIVND (reference sequence). CDR3 region: CASSPTETGNTIYF. The CDR3 DNA sequence: TGTGCCAGTAGTCCCACCGAGACTGGAAACACCATATATTTT. Together with reference TRBV19 and TRBJ1-3, the CDR3 gives the full variable domain: DGGITQSPKYLFRKEGQNVTLSCEQNLNHDAMYWYRQDPGQGLRLIYYSQIVNDFQKGDIAEGYSVSREKKESFPLTVTSAQKNPTAFYLCASSPTETGNTIYFGEGSWLTVV.

V and J are TRBV6-4 and TRBJ2-1; 8 positions match TRBD2. Looked up from germline, CDR1 is MRHNA and CDR2 is SNTAGT. The length of the CDR3 is 13 residues. J lost 8 bases, V lost 4 bases, and 4 bases had no gene match. CDR3 in DNA: TGTGCCAGCAGTGGGTCCGGGAGGGATGAGCAGTTCTTC. This sequence encodes CASSGSGRDEQFF.

Ten or more counts support this clone. The rearrangement joins TRBV5-4 to TRBJ2-1; 9 bases are shared with TRBD2. The V gene end was trimmed by 2 bases and the J gene end by 0 bases; junction bases not matched to a gene: 6. Germline V gene lookup returns CDR1 SGHNT and CDR2 YYREEE (reference sequence). The CDR3 spans 17 residues. The DNA of the CDR3 is TGTGCCAGCAGCTTTCCCCGTAGCGGGAGCTCCTACAATGAGCAGTTCTTC. Translation: CASSFPRSGSSYNEQFF. The whole variable domain, filled in from reference TRBV5-4 and TRBJ2-1, reads ETGVTQSPTHLIKTRGQQVTLRCSSQSGHNTVSWYQQALGQGPQFIFQYYREEENGRGNFPPRFSGLQFPNYSSELNVNALELDDSALYLCASSFPRSGSSYNEQFFGPGTRLTVL.

This chain uses TRBV5-1 with TRBJ2-3, with D hard to call. Germline V lookup: CDR1 SGHRS, CDR2 YFSETQ. V dropped 3 bases and J dropped 7 bases, with 9 bases sitting between them. The CDR3 consists of 12 residues. CDR3 loop: CASSSTVYTQYF. CDR3 sequence (DNA): TGCGCCAGCAGCTCGACCGTTTATACGCAGTATTTT.

The V gene is TRBV30, the J gene TRBJ2-2; tentatively, D is TRBD1 (5 bases). CDR1 is GTSNPN and CDR2 is SVGIG in the germline V gene (reference sequence). Trimming left V 2 bases short and J 1 base short, with 5 bases between. The length of the CDR3 is 13 residues. The CDR3 reads CAWSQGNTGELFF. The CDR3 bases are TGTGCCTGGAGTCAGGGGAACACCGGGGAGCTGTTTTTT.

The rearrangement links TRBV3-1 (or the pseudogene TRBV3-2) to TRBJ1-1; tentatively, D is TRBD1 (5 bases). This CDR3 has 14 amino acids. Trimming removed 4 bases at V and 0 bases at J, with 9 bases between. Germline lookup yields CDR1 LGHDT and CDR2 YNNKEL (reference sequence). CDR3 sequence reads: CASSPGTVNTEAFF. The CDR3, as DNA: TGTGCCAGCAGCCCCGGGACTGTGAACACTGAAGCTTTCTTT.

This clone was detected once. The gene calls are TRBV27 and TRBJ1-6, with D possibly matching TRBD1 (5 bases). Germline V lookup: CDR1 MNHEY, CDR2 SMNVEV (reference sequence). The CDR3 has 13 amino acids. Trimming removed 5 bases from V and 9 bases from J, with 11 bases in between. In DNA, the CDR3 is TGTGCCAGCAGTATGCCAGGGCCTTCACCCCTCCACTTT. Translated: CASSMPGPSPLHF.

The chain joins TRBV9 to TRBJ1-2, with a tentative D call TRBD1 (5 bases). This CDR3 region has 15 residues. In germline, CDR1 is SGDLS, CDR2 YYNGEE. V gave up 3 bases and J gave up 6 bases, with 18 bases separating them. CDR3 in amino acids: CASSGPYRGGNGYTF. The CDR3 nucleotides read TGTGCCAGCAGCGGACCTTACCGGGGGGGGAATGGCTACACCTTC.

The V call is TRBV9, the J call TRBJ1-2; 7 nucleotides line up with TRBD1. CDR3 length: 14 amino acids. The ends lost 2 bases at V and 8 bases at J; junction bases unmatched: 9. Germline loops: CDR1 SGDLS, CDR2 YYNGEE. The CDR3 loop reads CASSVGRQGYGYTF. CDR3 coding DNA: TGTGCCAGCAGCGTTGGCAGACAGGGATACGGCTACACCTTC.

This clone was counted a few times. The chain combines TRBV14 with TRBJ2-2; 9 bases align to TRBD2. The CDR3 extends over 16 amino acids. V dropped 5 bases and J dropped 1; count of bases not matched to a gene: 5. CDR1 is SGHDN and CDR2 is FVKESK in the germline V gene. In DNA, the CDR3 is TGTGCCAGCAGCTTCGGACTAGCGAAGAACACCGGGGAGCTGTTTTTT. It codes for CASSFGLAKNTGELFF.

J is TRBJ1-2 and V is TRBV4-2, with no clear D. Per the germline V gene, CDR1 is LGHNA and CDR2 is YNFKEQ. The CDR3 consists of 15 residues. The germline V and J ends were trimmed by 1 base and 4 bases, with 13 bases remaining between them. In DNA form, the CDR3 reads TGTGCCAGCAGCCAAGTGGGCGAACAGAGCTATGGCTACACCTTC. Amino acids: CASSQVGEQSYGYTF.

The chain carries TRBV19 and TRBJ1-1; the D gene is possibly TRBD1 (6 bases). V was pared by 2 bases and J by 5 bases, with 21 bases between. Germline loops: CDR1 LNHDA, CDR2 SQIVND (reference sequence). The CDR3 length is 17 residues. The CDR3 protein is CASSIFRGLYLRTEAFF. For the CDR3, the DNA is TGTGCCAGTAGTATATTCAGGGGCCTATACCTGAGGACTGAAGCTTTCTTT. Full variable domain (missing parts from reference TRBV19 and TRBJ1-1): DGGITQSPKYLFRKEGQNVTLSCEQNLNHDAMYWYRQDPGQGLRLIYYSQIVNDFQKGDIAEGYSVSREKKESFPLTVTSAQKNPTAFYLCASSIFRGLYLRTEAFFGQGTRLTVV.